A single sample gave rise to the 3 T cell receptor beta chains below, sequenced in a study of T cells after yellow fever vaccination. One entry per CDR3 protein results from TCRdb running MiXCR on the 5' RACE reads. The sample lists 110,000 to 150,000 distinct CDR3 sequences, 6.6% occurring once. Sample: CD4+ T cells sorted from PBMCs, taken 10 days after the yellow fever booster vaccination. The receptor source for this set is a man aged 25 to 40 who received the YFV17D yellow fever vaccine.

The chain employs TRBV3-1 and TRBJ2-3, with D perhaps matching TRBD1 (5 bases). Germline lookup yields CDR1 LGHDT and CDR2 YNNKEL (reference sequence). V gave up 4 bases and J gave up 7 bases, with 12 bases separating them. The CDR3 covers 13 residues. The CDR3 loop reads CASSLQGPYTQYF. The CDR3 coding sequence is TGTGCCAGCAGCCTGCAGGGCCCTTATACGCAGTATTTT.

This chain's CDR3 is CASSDGPGELFF. The CDR3 region has the DNA TGTGCCAGCAGTGACGGGCCCGGGGAGCTGTTTTTT. The chain employs TRBV2 and TRBJ2-2; D unclear. V lost 3 bases, J lost 6 bases, and 5 bases lay in between. CDR1 is SNHLY, CDR2 FYNNEI, per germline. This CDR3 has 12 residues.

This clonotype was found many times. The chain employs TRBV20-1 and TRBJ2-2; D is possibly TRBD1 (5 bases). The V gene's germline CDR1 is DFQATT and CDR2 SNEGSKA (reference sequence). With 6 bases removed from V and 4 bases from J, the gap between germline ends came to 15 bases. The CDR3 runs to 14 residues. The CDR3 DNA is TGCAGTGCCATTGATCAGGGCCGCACCGGGGAGCTGTTTTTT. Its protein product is CSAIDQGRTGELFF.